These T cell receptor beta chains were read from a single sample in a study of CD4 and CD8 cells across lung adenocarcinoma regions. Using its own MiXCR run on the PCR reads, TCRdb lists one record per CDR3 protein. The sample lists 9,000 or so distinct CDR3 sequences; approximately 53% were seen once. What was sequenced was CD8+ T cells from the margin of a lung tumor. All receptors derive from a female donor with lung adenocarcinoma. The CD4 and CD8 labels of this study may be unreliable. The conserved cysteine and the conserved F or W are not part of the CDR3 here. The D gene is left open where the match is weak.

d_call	v_call	cdr3_aa
TRBD2	TRBV30	AWSPPREGRDTQY
.	TRBV6-1	ASSPCPWAVSTGKQY
.	TRBV7-3	ASSLNYPAGASTDTQY
.	TRBV27	ASRGFVEDTQY
.	TRBV6-1	ASRRDFDSYEQY
TRBD2	TRBV6-1	ASRPGLAGAAKDMQY
TRBD2	TRBV6-1	ASTPSGTYNEQF
TRBD2	TRBV20-1	SARGGGLAGGNEQF
.	TRBV25-1	AIRRPGPSDEQY
TRBD2	TRBV12-3/TRBV12-4	ASSFRLAYNSGELF
.	TRBV7-8	AGTGCASTETQY
.	TRBV27	ATGLCAENMQY
.	TRBV6-1	ASTWGPLTDTQY
TRBD2	TRBV6-1	ASSEALAGPQETQY
TRBD1	TRBV6-5	ASSFPGQGNTEAF
TRBD1	TRBV10-2	AGKGPGQEDTQY
.	TRBV12-3/TRBV12-4	ASSRARGHYYGYT
.	TRBV27	ASSSRGSGANVLT
TRBD2	TRBV6-4	ASSPSGGEYNEQF
TRBD1	TRBV6-9	ASRWGQGRQTDLGNQPQH
.	TRBV6-5	ASSYSRSPLTGYNTEAF
.	TRBV6-1	ASSRSSMTETQY
.	TRBV10-2	AGRGEGGTETQY
.	TRBV6-5	ASSYGVGLAQNIQY
TRBD1	TRBV6-1	ASSGAGQGSGTQY
TRBD2	TRBV7-2	ASNKGREDEQF
.	TRBV5-1	ASSSQAPRNTEAF
.	TRBV6-5	ASSYSTVYGYT
.	TRBV6-1	ASSPSDSNQPQH
.	TRBV20-1	SASGGTANTEAF
.	TRBV7-2	ASRPGGTGELF
.	TRBV5-1	ASSLRGGAGMNTEAF
TRBD1	TRBV28	ASNRGRNEKLF
.	TRBV6-1	ASRAVSSYNEQF
TRBD1	TRBV27	ASSLAPGQGGYEQY
.	TRBV27	ASSRLGEGTGELF
.	TRBV6-1	ASSPGHSYEQY
TRBD1	TRBV6-1	ATKVPGQQETQY
TRBD1	TRBV4-1	ASSRGTGPYQETQY
.	TRBV6-1	ASSGARAGYT
.	TRBV27	ATEPFQGRRGEQF
.	TRBV27	ASRTVSSYNEQF
TRBD2	TRBV6-4	ASSPQGLAGAGELF
.	TRBV12-3/TRBV12-4	ASSSRTGMNTEAF
.	TRBV6-1	ASSQSYSSGANVLT